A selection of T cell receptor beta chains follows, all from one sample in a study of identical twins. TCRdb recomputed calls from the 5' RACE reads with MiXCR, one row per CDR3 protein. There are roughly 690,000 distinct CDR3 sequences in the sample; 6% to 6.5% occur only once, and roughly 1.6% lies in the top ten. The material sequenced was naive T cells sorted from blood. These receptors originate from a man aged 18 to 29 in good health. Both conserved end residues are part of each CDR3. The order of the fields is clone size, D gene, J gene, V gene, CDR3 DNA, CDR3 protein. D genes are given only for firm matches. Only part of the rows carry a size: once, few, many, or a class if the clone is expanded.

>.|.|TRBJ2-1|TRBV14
TGTGCCAGCAGCCAAGCGATAAATGAGCAGTTCTTC
CASSQAINEQFF
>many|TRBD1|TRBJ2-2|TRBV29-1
TGCAGCGGAGGAGGACAGGGCTTCGCCGGGGAGCTGTTTTTT
CSGGGQGFAGELFF
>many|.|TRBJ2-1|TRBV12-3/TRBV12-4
TGTGCCAGCAGTTTACCTCGTATTTTCGAAACGGCGGGACCCCACAATGAGCAGTTCTTC
CASSLPRIFETAGPHNEQFF
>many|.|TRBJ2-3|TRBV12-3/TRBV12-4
TGTGCCAGCAGTCCGCCCCTTCCAGGTGGAGATACGCAGTATTTT
CASSPPLPGGDTQYF
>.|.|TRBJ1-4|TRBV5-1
TGCGCCAGCAGCGGGATGGCTGGGGAAAAACTGTTTTTT
CASSGMAGEKLFF
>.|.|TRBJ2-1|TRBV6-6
TGTGCCAGCACTCGCGTCGATGAGCAGTTCTTC
CASTRVDEQFF
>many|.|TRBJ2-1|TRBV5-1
TGCGCCAGCAGCGTACGGAATGAGCAGTTCTTC
CASSVRNEQFF
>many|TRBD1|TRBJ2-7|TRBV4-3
TGCGCCAGCAGCACGGACAGGGCCTACGAGCAGTACTTC
CASSTDRAYEQYF
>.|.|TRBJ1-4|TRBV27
TGTGCCAGCAAACCAACGCGGTTGGGTGAAAAACTGTTTTTT
CASKPTRLGEKLFF
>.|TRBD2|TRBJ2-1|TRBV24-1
TGTGCCACCAGAACGACTAGCGGGAGCTGGAATGAGCAGTTCTTC
CATRTTSGSWNEQFF
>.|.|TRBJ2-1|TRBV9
TGTGCCAGCACCGAAGCGCCAAGCTCCTACAATGAGCAGTTCTTC
CASTEAPSSYNEQFF
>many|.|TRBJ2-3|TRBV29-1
TGCAGCGCGAGGCCGGACGGGGATACGCAGTATTTT
CSARPDGDTQYF
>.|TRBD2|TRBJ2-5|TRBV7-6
TGTGCCAGCAGCTTAATTAGGCTAGCGGGGGTCGTAGAGACCCAGTACTTC
CASSLIRLAGVVETQYF
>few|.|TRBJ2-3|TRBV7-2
TGTGCCAGCAGTTGGGGGGACCATACGCAGTATTTT
CASSWGDHTQYF
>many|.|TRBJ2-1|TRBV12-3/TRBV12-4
TGTGCCAGCGACCTGGACGGCAAGAATGAGCAGTTCTTC
CASDLDGKNEQFF
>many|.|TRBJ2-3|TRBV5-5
TGTGCCAGCAGCCTACCTATCGGGACTGCAGATCGGGATACGCAGTATTTT
CASSLPIGTADRDTQYF
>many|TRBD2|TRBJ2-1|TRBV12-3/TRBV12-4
TGTGCCAGCAGTGCGACTAGCGGGAGTTATCACAATGAGCAGTTCTTC
CASSATSGSYHNEQFF
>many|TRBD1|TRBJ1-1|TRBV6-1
TGTGCCAGCAGTAAGACAGGGGGAAACACTGAAGCTTTCTTT
CASSKTGGNTEAFF
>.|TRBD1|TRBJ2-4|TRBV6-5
TGTGCCAGCAGTTATTCCGGGACAGGGGGTTCTGGGGCCAAAAACATTCAGTACTTC
CASSYSGTGGSGAKNIQYF
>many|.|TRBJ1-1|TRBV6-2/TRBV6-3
TGTGCCAGCAGTACTGGGGGGCGGACTGAAGCTTTCTTT
CASSTGGRTEAFF
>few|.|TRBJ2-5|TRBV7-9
TGTGCCAGCAGCGACCCAGGGTCGGAGACCCAGTACTTC
CASSDPGSETQYF
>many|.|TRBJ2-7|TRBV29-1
TGCAGCGTTGAATACTCGGGAGCTCCTCCCTACGAGCAGTACTTC
CSVEYSGAPPYEQYF
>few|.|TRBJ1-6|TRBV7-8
TGTGCCAGCAGCTTAGGGTCGGAGCTAAGCTCCTATAATTCACCCCTCCACTTT
CASSLGSELSSYNSPLHF
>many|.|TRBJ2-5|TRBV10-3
TGTGCCATCAGTGAGTCGAGGGAAGAGACCCAGTACTTC
CAISESREETQYF
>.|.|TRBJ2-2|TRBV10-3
TGTGCCATCAGTGAGTTACAGAGGCCTCCTAACACCGGGGAGCTGTTTTTT
CAISELQRPPNTGELFF
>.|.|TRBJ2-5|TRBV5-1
TGCGCCAGCAGCTTGGCTTTAGGCCCGGGAGAAGAGACCCAGTACTTC
CASSLALGPGEETQYF
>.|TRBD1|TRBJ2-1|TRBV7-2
TGTGCCAGCAGCTTAGGGGGCCCGGGACAGTCTACAATGAGGCAGTTCTTC
CASSLGGPGQSTMRQFF
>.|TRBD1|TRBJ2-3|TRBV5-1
TGCGCCAGCAGCTTGGCCGGGACAGTTAGGGCAGATACGCAGTATTTT
CASSLAGTVRADTQYF
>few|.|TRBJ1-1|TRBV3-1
TGTGCCAGCAGCCAAGGGGCAGCGAACACTGAAGCTTTCTTT
CASSQGAANTEAFF
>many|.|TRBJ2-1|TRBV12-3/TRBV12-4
TGTGCCAGCAGTTTAACAGCGGCCCTTTACAATGAGCAGTTCTTC
CASSLTAALYNEQFF
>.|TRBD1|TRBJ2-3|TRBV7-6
TGTGCCAGCAGTCAAATAGCGACAGGGGGAAGCACAGATACGCAGTATTTT
CASSQIATGGSTDTQYF
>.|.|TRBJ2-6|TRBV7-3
TGTGCCAGCAGCTTAGTAGGAGGGTCTCCTGGGGCCAACGTCCTGACTTTC
CASSLVGGSPGANVLTF
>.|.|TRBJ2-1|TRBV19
TGTGCCAGTAGTACCACTTCTGGATCCGAGCAGTTCTTC
CASSTTSGSEQFF
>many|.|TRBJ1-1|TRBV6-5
TGTGCCAGCAGTTACGACAGAAAAAACACTGAAGCTTTCTTT
CASSYDRKNTEAFF
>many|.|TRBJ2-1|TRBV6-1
TGTGCCAGCAGTGAAGCTAGGACACGTTACAATGAGCAGTTCTTC
CASSEARTRYNEQFF
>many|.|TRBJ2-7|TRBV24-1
TGTGCCACCAGTGACGAAAGGTACGAGCAGTACTTC
CATSDERYEQYF